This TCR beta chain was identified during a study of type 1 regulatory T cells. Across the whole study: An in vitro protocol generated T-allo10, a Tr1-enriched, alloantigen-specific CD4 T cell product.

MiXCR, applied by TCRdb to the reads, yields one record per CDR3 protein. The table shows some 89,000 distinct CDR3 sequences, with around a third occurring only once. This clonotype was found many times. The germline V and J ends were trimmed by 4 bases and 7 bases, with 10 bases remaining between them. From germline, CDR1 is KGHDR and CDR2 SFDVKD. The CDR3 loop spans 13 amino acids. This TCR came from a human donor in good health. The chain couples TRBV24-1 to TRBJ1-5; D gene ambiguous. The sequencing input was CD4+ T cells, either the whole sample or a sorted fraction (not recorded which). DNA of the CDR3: TGTGCCACCAGTGAAGAGGGAACCCAGCCCCAGCATTTT. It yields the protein CATSEEGTQPQHF.